Given below is one TCR beta chain in context. Generated by immunoSEQ multiplex PCR, the TCRdb table keeps only in-frame clones and is missing some. The sample lists around 23,000 clones; 85% to 95% were seen once. This sample was taken from a study of T cell changes during pregnancy in multiple sclerosis. The CDR3 loop spans 13 amino acids. Germline values: CDR1 MNHEY, CDR2 SVGAGI. Trimming removed 2 bases from V and 8 bases from J, with 10 bases in between. The chain links TRBV6-5 to TRBJ2-1; D is possibly TRBD2 (5 bases). The sequence derives from a female donor with multiple sclerosis, enrolled in a pregnancy study. The sample consisted of CD8+ T cells from peripheral blood mononuclear cells, taken in the third trimester of pregnancy. The chain's CDR3 is CASSYGSGYEQFF. The CDR3 DNA reads as TGTGCCAGCAGTTACGGTTCGGGGTATGAGCAGTTCTTC.